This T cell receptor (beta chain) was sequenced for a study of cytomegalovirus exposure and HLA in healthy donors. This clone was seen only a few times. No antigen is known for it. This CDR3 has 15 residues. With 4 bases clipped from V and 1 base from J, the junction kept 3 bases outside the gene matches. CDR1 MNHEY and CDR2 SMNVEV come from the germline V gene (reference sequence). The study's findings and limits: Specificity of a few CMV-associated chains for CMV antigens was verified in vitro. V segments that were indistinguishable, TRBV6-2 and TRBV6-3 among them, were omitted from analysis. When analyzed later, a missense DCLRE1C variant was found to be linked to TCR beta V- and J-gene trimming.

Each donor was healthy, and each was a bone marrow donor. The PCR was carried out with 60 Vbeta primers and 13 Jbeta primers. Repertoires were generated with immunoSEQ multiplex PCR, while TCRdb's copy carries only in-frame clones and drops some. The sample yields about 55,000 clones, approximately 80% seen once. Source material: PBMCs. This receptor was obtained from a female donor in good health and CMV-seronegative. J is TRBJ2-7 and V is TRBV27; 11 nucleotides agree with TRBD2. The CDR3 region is CASSSIAGGSYEQYF. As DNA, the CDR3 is TGTGCCAGCAGTTCCATAGCGGGAGGGTCCTACGAGCAGTACTTC.